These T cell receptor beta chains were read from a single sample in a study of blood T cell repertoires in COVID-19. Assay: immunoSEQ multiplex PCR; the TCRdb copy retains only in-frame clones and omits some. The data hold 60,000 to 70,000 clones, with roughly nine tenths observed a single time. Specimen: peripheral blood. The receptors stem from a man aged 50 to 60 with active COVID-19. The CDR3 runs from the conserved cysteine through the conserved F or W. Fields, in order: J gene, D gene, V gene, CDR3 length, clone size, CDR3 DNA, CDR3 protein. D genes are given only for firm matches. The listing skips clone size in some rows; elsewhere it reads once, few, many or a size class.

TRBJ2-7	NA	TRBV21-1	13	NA	TGTGCCAGCACGTCTCCTGACAACTACGAGCAGTACTTC	CASTSPDNYEQYF
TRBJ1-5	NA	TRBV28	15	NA	TGTGCCAGCAGCCAGGGGCCAGGGAGCAATCAGCCCCAGCATTTT	CASSQGPGSNQPQHF
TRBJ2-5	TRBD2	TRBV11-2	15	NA	TGTGCCAGCAGCTCCCCTGGGGGGGGGTCAGAGACCCAGTACTTC	CASSSPGGGSETQYF
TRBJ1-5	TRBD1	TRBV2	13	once	TGTGCCAGCAGTGTCGACAGGGATCAGCCCCAGCATTTT	CASSVDRDQPQHF
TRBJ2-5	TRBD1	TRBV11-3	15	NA	TGTGCCAGCAGCCAATGGGACAGGGATGTAGAGACCCAGTACTTC	CASSQWDRDVETQYF
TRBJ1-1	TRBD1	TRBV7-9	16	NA	TGTGCCAGCAGCACCAGACAGGGCACCATGAACACTGAAGCTTTCTTT	CASSTRQGTMNTEAFF
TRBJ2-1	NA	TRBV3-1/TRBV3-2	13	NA	TGTGCCAGCAGCCAAGAAGGCGGGACTGAGCAGTTCTTC	CASSQEGGTEQFF
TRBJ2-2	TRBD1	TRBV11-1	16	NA	TGTGCCAGCAGCTCTCTGACAGGGGTCAACACCGGGGAGCTGTTTTTT	CASSSLTGVNTGELFF
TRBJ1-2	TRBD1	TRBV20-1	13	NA	TGCAGTGCTAGTACAGGGGTCGGTCGGGGCTACACCTTC	CSASTGVGRGYTF
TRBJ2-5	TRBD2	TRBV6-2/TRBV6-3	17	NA	TGTGCCAGCAGTTACGAAGTAGCGGGAAGGTACCAAGAGACCCAGTACTTC	CASSYEVAGRYQETQYF
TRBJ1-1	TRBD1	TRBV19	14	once	TGTGCCAGTAGTATTGGGACAGTGAACACTGAAGCTTTCTTT	CASSIGTVNTEAFF
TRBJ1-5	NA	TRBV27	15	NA	TGTGCCAGCAGCCTGGAGGGGAATAGCAATCAGCCCCAGCATTTT	CASSLEGNSNQPQHF
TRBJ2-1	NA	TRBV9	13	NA	TGTGCCAGCAGCGTAGCGACTAGCAATGAGCAGTTCTTC	CASSVATSNEQFF
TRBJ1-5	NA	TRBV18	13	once	TGTGCCAGCTCAGCGGGGACGGGGGAGCCCCAGCATTTT	CASSAGTGEPQHF
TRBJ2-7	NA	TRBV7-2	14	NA	TGTGCCAGCAGCTCCCAGTCAGGGTACTACGAGCAGTACTTC	CASSSQSGYYEQYF
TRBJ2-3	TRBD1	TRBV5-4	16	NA	TGTGCCAGCAGCGGACAGGGGACCCGTCGTGCAGATACGCAGTATTTT	CASSGQGTRRADTQYF
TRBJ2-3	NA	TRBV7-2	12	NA	TGTGCCAGCAAGTCGAGTGGAGATACGCAGTATTTT	CASKSSGDTQYF
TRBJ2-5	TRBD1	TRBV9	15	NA	TGTGCCAGTACCGGGACAGGGTTGTTTGGAGAGACCCAGTACTTC	CASTGTGLFGETQYF
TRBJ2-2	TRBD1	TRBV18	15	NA	TGTGCCAGCTCACCACTCACAGGGGGCACCGGGGAGCTGTTTTTT	CASSPLTGGTGELFF
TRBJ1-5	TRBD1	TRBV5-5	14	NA	TGTGCCAGCAGCTTGTGGACAGGCGTTCAGCCCCAGCATTTT	CASSLWTGVQPQHF
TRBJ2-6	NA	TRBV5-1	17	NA	TGCGCCAGCAGCTTGGTGGGGGGGCCAACTGGGGCCAACGTCCTGACTTTC	CASSLVGGPTGANVLTF
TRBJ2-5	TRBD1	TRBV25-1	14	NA	TGTGCCAGCAGTGCGGGACAGATTCGGGAGACCCAGTACTTC	CASSAGQIRETQYF
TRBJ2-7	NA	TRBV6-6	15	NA	TGTGCCAGCAGTTACGGGTTACTATCTACGGGTGAGCAGTACTTC	CASSYGLLSTGEQYF
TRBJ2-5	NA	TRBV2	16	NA	TGTGCCAGCAGTGAAGAGGTCGGAAGAAGGGAGGAGACCCAGTACTTC	CASSEEVGRREETQYF
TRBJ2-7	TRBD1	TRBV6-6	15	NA	TGTGCCAGCAGTTCCACGGACAGGGGTTCCTACGAGCAGTACTTC	CASSSTDRGSYEQYF
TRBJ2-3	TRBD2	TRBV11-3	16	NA	TGTGCCAGCAGCTTAGGGGGACTAGCCTCCACAGATACGCAGTATTTT	CASSLGGLASTDTQYF
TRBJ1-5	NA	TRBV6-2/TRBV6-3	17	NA	TGTGCCAGCAGTTACTTTGGATCGGGGATCCGGGGACAGCCCCAGCATTTT	CASSYFGSGIRGQPQHF
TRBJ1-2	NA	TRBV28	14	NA	TGTGCCAGCTGTGACCCCCTAGGACAGCATGGCTACACCTTC	CASCDPLGQHGYTF
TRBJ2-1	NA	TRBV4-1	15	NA	TGCGCCAGCAGCCAATTGTCGTGGGCCGACAATGAGCAGTTCTTC	CASSQLSWADNEQFF